This T cell receptor (beta chain) appears in the sequencing data of a study of T cells in women clearing cervical HPV infection. For the study at large: HLA type stays a possible confounder, typing being limited. Findings of the study overall: Repertoire richness, not evenness, was significantly elevated in CIN3+ cases versus controls. T-cell numbers per sample were unknown and may explain richness differences.

A remark on this clone: Its matching antigen is unknown. The read ends 3 residues before the CDR3 terminus; that terminus is restored from the germline J gene.

Using immunoSEQ multiplex PCR, the repertoire was profiled, and TCRdb retains in-frame clones only, with some absent. This repertoire includes some 28,000 clones. The CDR3 contains 13 residues. CDR1 and CDR2 from the germline V gene are SQVTM and ANQGSEA. With V trimmed by 7 bases and J by 2 bases, 3 bases remained unmatched. The V gene is TRBV29-1, the J gene TRBJ2-7, with 12 bases matching TRBD1. Sequencing was done on a sample of blood buffy coat. The clonotype was recovered from a woman aged 18-70 years with a cervical HPV16 infection that either progressed to CIN3+ or cleared (not recorded which). The sequenced part of the CDR3 DNA is TGCAGCGGGTGGGACAGGGGGCCCTACGAG. Translation gives CSGWDRGPYE. The full CDR3 sequence reads CSGWDRGPYEQYF.